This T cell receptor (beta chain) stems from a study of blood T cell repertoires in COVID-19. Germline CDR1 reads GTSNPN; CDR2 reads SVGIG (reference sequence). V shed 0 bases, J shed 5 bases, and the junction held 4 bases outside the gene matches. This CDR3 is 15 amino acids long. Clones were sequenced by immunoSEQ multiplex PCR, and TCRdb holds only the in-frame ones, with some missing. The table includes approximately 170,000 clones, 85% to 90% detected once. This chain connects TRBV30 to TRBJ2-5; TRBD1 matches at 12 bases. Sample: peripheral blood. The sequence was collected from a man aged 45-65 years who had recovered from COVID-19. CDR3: CAWSVMGQGAETQYF. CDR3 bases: TGTGCCTGGAGTGTAATGGGACAGGGGGCGGAGACCCAGTACTTC.